The TCR beta chain under discussion was sequenced for a study of shared clonotypes between healthy human individuals. This clone was counted between two and nine times. Antigen: not known. Study-wide results and caveats: A generally larger estimated richness was seen in naive subsets than in memory subsets. Naive CD4 clonotype sharing across several donors was around 5%.

Under the authors' procedure: Quality scores were absent from the junction-only immunoSEQ sequences, so filtering differed. The assay was immunoSEQ multiplex PCR, and TCRdb's table has in-frame clones only and misses some. Clone size and the V and J calls come from that table; the DNA yielded D and trimming. Here the sample spans around 1.5 million clones, 95% to 99% being singletons. Between the trimmed V and J ends, which lost 4 bases and 11 bases, there was a span of 15 bases. CDR1 and CDR2 (germline): SGHNT, YYREEE (reference sequence). There are 13 residues in the CDR3. The TCR sequence derives from a man between 25 and 39 years old in good health. The sample consisted of naive CD4+ T cells sorted from blood. Subset of the sample: CD45RA+ positively selected. The gene calls are TRBV5-4 and TRBJ1-4, with D perhaps matching TRBD1 (5 bases). CDR3 sequence: CASSPAGRTKLFF. CDR3 DNA sequence: TGTGCCAGCAGCCCAGCGGGACGCACCAAACTGTTTTTT.